The 29 T cell receptor beta chains in this list originate from one sample, sequenced in a study of T cells in Graves' hyperthyroidism and ophthalmopathy. RNA transcripts served as the template for amplifying TCR beta CDR3 regions. Researchers ran a first-round RT-PCR on the TCR CDR3 using the HTBI primer set. TCRdb re-called the multiplex PCR reads with MiXCR, one entry per CDR3 protein. The data contain 600,000 to 800,000 distinct CDR3 sequences, roughly a third of them singletons. Sequenced material: blood. All receptors derive from a woman in her 40s with Graves' hyperthyroidism.

Points on this clonotype: This may come from a read error, since a much larger clone is one base off. A read error is likely, as this CDR3 ends without the conserved phenylalanine or tryptophan. The chain couples TRBV5-6 to TRBJ2-7; D remains unclear. CDR1 is SGHDT and CDR2 is YYEEEE in the germline V gene. Trimming cost V 0 bases and J 7 bases, with 8 bases left between them. The CDR3 covers 12 residues. The CDR3 protein is CASSLVTREQYL. CDR3 bases: TGTGCCAGCAGCTTGGTGACTCGGGAGCAGTACCTC.

This clonotype was counted between two and nine times. The chain couples TRBV6-1 to TRBJ2-6; TRBD1 matches 9 bases. This CDR3 is 18 amino acids long. Germline V CDR1 and CDR2: MNHNS, SASEGT. With 5 bases clipped from V and 0 bases from J, the junction kept 8 bases outside the gene matches. CDR3: CASSRNRGRPSGANVLTF. CDR3 nucleotide sequence: TGTGCCAGCAGTCGAAACAGGGGGCGACCCTCTGGGGCCAACGTCCTGACTTTC.

CDR3 protein: CSARDRRAGLAGGRLRWQYF. CDR3 DNA sequence: TGCAGTGCTAGAGATCGGAGGGCGGGACTAGCGGGGGGGAGGCTAAGGTGGCAGTACTTC. This chain connects TRBV20-1 to TRBJ2-5, with 16 positions matching TRBD2. This CDR3 comprises 20 residues. Germline CDR1 DFQATT, CDR2 SNEGSKA (reference sequence). The V and J ends lost 0 bases and 11 bases, in that order; junction bases with no gene match: 21.

This clonotype showed up just once. A read error may explain this, as a much larger clone is one base away. The rearrangement joins TRBV7-2 to TRBJ2-7; D gene uncertain. CDR1 SGHTA and CDR2 FQGNSA come from the germline V gene. This CDR3 contains 15 residues. The CDR3 region is CASSLDSVSSYERYF. CDR3 in DNA: TGTGCCAGCAGCTTAGACAGCGTGAGCTCCTACGAGCGGTACTTC.

A word on this clonotype: This may arise from a read error, as a much more abundant clone is one base away. CDR3 in amino acids: CASSRRTEAFF. The DNA of the CDR3 is TGTGCCAGCAGTCGGAGGACTGAAGCTTTCTTT. The chain carries TRBV12-3 or TRBV12-4 and TRBJ1-1; D is unresolved. This CDR3 has 11 residues. The V and J ends lost 5 bases and 5 bases respectively, with 6 bases between them.

With respect to this clonotype: This sequence may be a read error, since a much larger clone differs from it by one base. The V and J genes are TRBV12-5 and TRBJ1-2; D perhaps matches TRBD1 (6 bases). The CDR3 spans 13 residues. Germline CDR1 is LGHNT and CDR2 is FRNRAP. This CDR3 reads CASDLDRKYGYTF. The CDR3 DNA sequence: TGTGCTAGTGATTTGGACAGAAAGTATGGCTACACCTTC.

V usage is TRBV7-3 and J usage is TRBJ2-3; a weak D match, TRBD2 (5 bases). The germline V gene encodes CDR1 SGHTA and CDR2 FQGTGA. The CDR3 spans 14 residues. The V end lost 7 bases, the J end lost 0 bases, and 11 bases lay between the germline ends. The CDR3 loop reads CASTLRGSTDTQYF. CDR3 bases: TGTGCCAGCACCCTTCGGGGAAGCACAGATACGCAGTATTTT.

This clonotype showed up many times. The rearrangement uses TRBV25-1 and TRBJ1-1; D gene unclear. The V and J ends lost 6 bases and 1 base respectively, with 15 bases between them. CDR1 MGHDK and CDR2 SYGVNS come from the germline V gene. This CDR3 has 15 amino acids. The CDR3 is CASRRSSGRNTEAFF. The DNA for the CDR3 is TGTGCCAGCAGACGCTCGTCGGGTCGGAACACTGAAGCTTTCTTT.

V usage is TRBV2 and J usage is TRBJ2-7; the match to TRBD2 covers 7 bases. The germline V gene has CDR1 SNHLY and CDR2 FYNNEI. The CDR3 sequence is 14 residues long. V was clipped by 4 bases and J by 12 bases; unmatched bases: 15. The CDR3 coding sequence is TGTGCCAGCAGTGGGTCTAGCGGCCCCCCCGGGCGGTACTTC. Its protein product is CASSGSSGPPGRYF.

This clonotype was detected only a few times. The chain links TRBV28 to TRBJ1-5; 7 bases map to TRBD1. The length of the CDR3 is 14 residues. Trimming removed 4 bases from V and 5 bases from J; junction bases left unmatched: 5. The germline V gene encodes CDR1 MDHEN and CDR2 SYDVKM. The CDR3 region is CASSSTQGDQPQHF. The CDR3 DNA reads TGTGCCAGCAGTTCCACTCAGGGGGATCAGCCCCAGCATTTT.

V usage is TRBV5-1 and J usage is TRBJ1-4; 7 bases match TRBD1. CDR1 is SGHRS, CDR2 YFSETQ, per germline. The CDR3 runs to 13 residues. Trimming took 4 bases from V and 8 from J; bases not matched to a gene: 5. The CDR3, as DNA: TGCGCCAGCAGCCTGACAGGGAGCGAAAAACTGTTTTTT. Amino acids: CASSLTGSEKLFF.

The V gene is TRBV7-9, the J gene TRBJ2-7; D is possibly TRBD1 (5 bases). CDR1 is SEHNR, CDR2 FQNEAQ, per germline (reference sequence). The CDR3 has 15 amino acids. V lost 5 bases and J 2 bases, leaving 16 bases between the germline ends. CDR3 protein: CASSQALGQPYEQYF. The CDR3 coding sequence is TGTGCCAGCAGCCAAGCGTTGGGGCAGCCCTACGAGCAGTACTTC.

This clonotype came up many times. This chain uses TRBV29-1 with TRBJ2-5, with 8 bases matching TRBD1. Germline V gene data show CDR1 as SQVTM and CDR2 as ANQGSEA. The CDR3 covers 13 residues. After removal of 2 bases from V and 4 bases from J, the junction contained 3 bases not matched to a gene. CDR3 sequence: CSVEQGASETQYF. DNA of the CDR3: TGCAGCGTTGAACAGGGGGCATCAGAGACCCAGTACTTC.

The chain recombines TRBV20-1 with TRBJ1-1; D is uncertain. The CDR3 is 12 residues long. Looked up from germline, CDR1 is DFQATT and CDR2 is SNEGSKA (reference sequence). The germline V and J ends were trimmed by 7 bases and 4 bases, with 13 bases remaining between them. The DNA for the CDR3 is TGCAGTGTCCAGAGTCGGAGCACTGAAGCTTTCTTT. This gives the protein CSVQSRSTEAFF.

V is TRBV5-1 and J is TRBJ2-3; a possible D gene is TRBD1 (6 bases). This CDR3 is 12 amino acids long. The germline V and J ends were trimmed by 8 bases and 4 bases, with 11 bases remaining between them. Germline lookup yields CDR1 SGHRS and CDR2 YFSETQ. CDR3 residues: CASTGSADTQYF. The CDR3 bases are TGCGCCAGTACAGGGTCCGCAGATACGCAGTATTTT.

Ten or more counts support this clonotype. The V and J genes are TRBV11-3 and TRBJ1-6; D might be TRBD1 (5 bases). Germline V gene sequence: CDR1 SGHNT, CDR2 YENEEA. This CDR3 comprises 14 residues. V shed 5 bases and J shed 9 bases, with 14 bases lying between them. The CDR3 bases are TGTGCCAGCAGCGACCTGCCGGGACTTTCACCCCTCCACTTT. It codes for CASSDLPGLSPLHF. The full variable domain, in which reference TRBV11-3 and TRBJ1-6 provide the parts outside the CDR3, is EAGVVQSPRYKIIEKKQPVAFWCNPISGHNTLYWYLQNLGQGPELLIRYENEEAVDDSQLPKDRFSAERLKGVDSTLKIQPAELGDSAVYLCASSDLPGLSPLHFGNGTRLTVT.

This clonotype was recorded many times. The chain has TRBV29-1 and TRBJ1-1, with D unresolved. The CDR3 has 13 residues. Germline V lookup: CDR1 SQVTM, CDR2 ANQGSEA. The V end lost 3 bases, the J end lost 5 bases, and 13 bases lay between the germline ends. The CDR3 nucleotides are TGCAGCGTTGATACAAACGTGGCGACTGAAGCTTTCTTT. This encodes CSVDTNVATEAFF.

This clonotype was detected only a few times. DNA of the CDR3: TGTGCCAGTAGCCCGACAGGGGCGCTCTCTGGAAACACCATATATTTT. Its translation: CASSPTGALSGNTIYF. This sequence joins TRBV19 and TRBJ1-3, with TRBD1 identical over 8 bases. The junction had 7 bases not matched to a gene; V was cut back by 6 bases and J by 0 bases. There are 16 residues in the CDR3. CDR1 is LNHDA, CDR2 SQIVND, per germline (reference sequence).

This clonotype was found many times. The chain links TRBV9 to TRBJ1-3; D is unresolved. CDR1 SGDLS and CDR2 YYNGEE come from the germline V gene. With 3 bases removed from V and 3 bases from J, the gap between germline ends came to 4 bases. The CDR3 is made up of 12 amino acids. In DNA, the CDR3 is TGTGCCAGCAGCGGTGGTGGAAACACCATATATTTT. Protein: CASSGGGNTIYF.

The J gene is TRBJ1-1, the V gene TRBV10-2, with D perhaps TRBD1 (5 bases). This CDR3 has 12 residues. The germline gives CDR1 WSHSY, CDR2 SAAADI. With 10 bases removed from V and 4 bases from J, the gap between germline ends came to 13 bases. The CDR3: CATGARSTEAFF. In DNA, the CDR3 is TGCGCCACCGGGGCACGGAGCACTGAAGCTTTCTTT.

The sample holds a few counts of this clonotype. The chain employs TRBV20-1 and TRBJ2-6; no reliable D call. V was shortened by 0 bases and J by 3 bases, with 3 bases between the two germline ends. The CDR3 is 13 residues long. In germline, CDR1 is DFQATT, CDR2 SNEGSKA (reference sequence). Here the CDR3 reads CSARDYGANVLTF. CDR3 DNA: TGCAGTGCTAGAGATTATGGGGCCAACGTCCTGACTTTC.

This chain uses TRBV5-5 with TRBJ1-5; D unresolved. CDR3 size: 15 residues. The germline CDR1 and CDR2 sequences are SGHKS and YYEKEE (reference sequence). Trimming removed 6 bases at V and 0 bases at J, with 13 bases between. The CDR3 DNA is TGTGCCAGCAACCCGGAACCATATAGCAATCAGCCCCAGCATTTT. Encoded protein: CASNPEPYSNQPQHF.

This clonotype was seen only a few times. V usage is TRBV5-1 and J usage is TRBJ1-2; no firm D call. From germline, CDR1 is SGHRS and CDR2 YFSETQ. The CDR3 runs 14 residues. Trimming stripped 3 bases from V and 2 bases from J, with 11 bases between. The CDR3 region has the DNA TGCGCCAGCAGCTCGTCGGACGTAAACTATGGCTACACCTTC. Translated: CASSSSDVNYGYTF. The variable domain in full, completed from reference TRBV5-1 and TRBJ1-2, reads KAGVTQTPRYLIKTRGQQVTLSCSPISGHRSVSWYQQTPGQGLQFLFEYFSETQRNKGNFPGRFSGRQFSNSRSEMNVSTLELGDSALYLCASSSSDVNYGYTFGSGTRLTVV.

In this sample, this clonotype turned up many times. The chain carries TRBV7-2 and TRBJ2-7, with no clear D. The V and J ends lost 5 bases and 5 bases respectively, with 13 bases between them. Germline assignment: CDR1 SGHTA and CDR2 FQGNSA. The CDR3 loop spans 13 amino acids. The CDR3, as DNA: TGTGCCAGCAGCCTAGATGGGATCAACGAGCAGTACTTC. This codes for CASSLDGINEQYF.

The rearrangement links TRBV7-9 to TRBJ1-6; 10 bases match TRBD1. V lost 5 bases to trimming and J lost 11 bases; unmatched junction nucleotides: 6. The CDR3 extends over 14 amino acids. Germline V gene sequence: CDR1 SEHNR, CDR2 FQNEAQ (reference sequence). The DNA for the CDR3 is TGTGCCAGCAGCCACCGGGACAGGGGTCCACCCCTCCACTTT. It is translated as CASSHRDRGPPLHF.

This clonotype turned up a few times. The chain is built from TRBV6-5 and TRBJ1-2; unclear D gene. V was trimmed by 7 bases and J by 4 bases, leaving 13 bases between them. The CDR3 is made up of 13 amino acids. The germline CDR1 and CDR2 sequences are MNHEY and SVGAGI. The CDR3 coding sequence is TGTGCCAGCAACAACCCGGGAACCTATGGCTACACCTTC. It specifies CASNNPGTYGYTF.

This clonotype turned up a few times. The rearrangement uses TRBV29-1 and TRBJ1-2, with a possible D match to TRBD1 (6 bases). The CDR3 runs to 15 residues. V lost 7 bases to trimming and J lost 0 bases, with 18 bases between them. CDR1 and CDR2 from the germline V gene are SQVTM and ANQGSEA. CDR3 DNA sequence: TGCAGCGCCGTCGTGAGGGACAATGCTAACTATGGCTACACCTTC. The encoded protein is CSAVVRDNANYGYTF.

This clonotype was counted only a few times. The chain is built from TRBV10-3 and TRBJ2-2; D unresolved. Trimming removed 4 bases from V and 7 bases from J, with 16 bases in between. The CDR3 is made up of 15 amino acids. CDR1 and CDR2 from the germline V gene are ENHRY and SYGVKD. CDR3 loop: CAISVGGDRDGELFF. The CDR3 DNA follows: TGTGCCATCAGTGTCGGTGGGGATAGGGACGGGGAGCTGTTTTTT.

This clonotype was counted only a few times. The V gene is TRBV6-5, the J gene TRBJ1-6, with D uncertain. Looked up from germline, CDR1 is MNHEY and CDR2 is SVGAGI. This CDR3 is built from 14 residues. Trimming pared 5 bases from V and 7 bases from J, leaving 12 bases between. CDR3 DNA sequence: TGTGCCAGCAGTCTGGAACTTGGGAATTCACCCCTCCACTTT. Translated, it gives CASSLELGNSPLHF.